The subject of this entry is one T cell receptor (beta chain). The data originate from a study of blood T cell repertoires in COVID-19. Across the whole study: Sites in the United States, Italy and Spain provided acute and convalescent COVID-19 samples.

In germline, CDR1 is SGHDN, CDR2 FVKESK. This CDR3 spans 17 amino acids. The junction had 6 bases not matched to a gene; V was cut back by 0 bases and J by 3 bases. The method was immunoSEQ multiplex PCR; TCRdb's version includes in-frame clones alone and lacks a portion of them. The sample records tens of thousands of clones, over 70% being singletons. Specimen: peripheral blood. The clonotype was recovered from a man in his forties or fifties with active COVID-19. The rearrangement links TRBV14 to TRBJ2-3; 10 positions match TRBD2. This CDR3 reads CASSQDFSGGATDTQYF. CDR3 sequence (DNA): TGTGCCAGCAGCCAAGATTTCAGCGGGGGGGCAACAGATACGCAGTATTTT. The entire variable domain, with the rest obtained from reference TRBV14 and TRBJ2-3, is as follows: EAGVTQFPSHSVIEKGQTVTLRCDPISGHDNLYWYRRVMGKEIKFLLHFVKESKQDESGMPNNRFLAERTGGTYSTLKVQPAELEDSGVYFCASSQDFSGGATDTQYFGPGTRLTVL.